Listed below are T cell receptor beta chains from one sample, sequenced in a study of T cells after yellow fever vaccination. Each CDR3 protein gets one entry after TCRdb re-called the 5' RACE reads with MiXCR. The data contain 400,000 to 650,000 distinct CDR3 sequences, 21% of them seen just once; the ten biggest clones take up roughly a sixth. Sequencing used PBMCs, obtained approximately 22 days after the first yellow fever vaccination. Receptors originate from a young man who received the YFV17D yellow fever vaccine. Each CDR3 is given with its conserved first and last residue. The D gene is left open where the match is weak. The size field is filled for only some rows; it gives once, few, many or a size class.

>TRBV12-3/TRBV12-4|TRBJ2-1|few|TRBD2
CASSWVAGGNEQFF
TGTGCCAGCAGTTGGGTAGCGGGGGGGAATGAGCAGTTCTTC
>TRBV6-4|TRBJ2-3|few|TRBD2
CASSRLAGGRDTQYF
TGTGCCAGCAGTCGACTAGCGGGGGGGAGAGATACGCAGTATTTT
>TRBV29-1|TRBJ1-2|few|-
CSGSSGTHYGYTF
TGCAGCGGCTCTTCCGGGACACACTATGGCTACACCTTC
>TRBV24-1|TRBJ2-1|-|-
CATSDLWGDNEQFF
TGTGCCACCAGTGATTTGTGGGGCGACAATGAGCAGTTCTTC
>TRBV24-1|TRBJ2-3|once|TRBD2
CATRDSSGGPEDTQYF
TGTGCCACCAGGGACAGTAGCGGGGGGCCTGAAGATACGCAGTATTTT
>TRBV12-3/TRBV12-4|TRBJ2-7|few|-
CASSLEARRAYEQYF
TGTGCCAGCAGTTTAGAGGCCAGGCGGGCCTACGAGCAGTACTTC
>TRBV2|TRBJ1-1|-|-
CASRERFMNTEAFF
TGTGCCAGCAGGGAGCGATTCATGAACACTGAAGCTTTCTTT
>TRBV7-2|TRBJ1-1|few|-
CASSLVALRMNTEAFF
TGTGCCAGCAGCTTAGTAGCGCTGCGGATGAACACTGAAGCTTTCTTT
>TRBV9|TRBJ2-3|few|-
CASSPTAALALTDTQYF
TGTGCCAGCAGCCCTACCGCGGCACTCGCTCTCACAGATACGCAGTATTTT
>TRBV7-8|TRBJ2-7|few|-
CASSWNLEQYF
TGTGCCAGCAGCTGGAATTTAGAGCAGTACTTC
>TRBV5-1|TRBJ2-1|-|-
CASSLGGIYNEQFF
TGCGCCAGCAGCTTGGGAGGGATCTACAATGAGCAGTTCTTC
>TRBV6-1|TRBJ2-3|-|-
CASPGASLDTQYF
TGTGCCAGCCCCGGGGCTAGCTTAGATACGCAGTATTTT
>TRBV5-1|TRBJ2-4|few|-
CASSLEGNIQYF
TGCGCCAGCAGCTTGGAGGGAAACATTCAGTACTTC
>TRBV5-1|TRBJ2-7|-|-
CASSLGTSTHEQYF
TGCGCCAGCAGCTTGGGGACAAGTACCCACGAGCAGTACTTC
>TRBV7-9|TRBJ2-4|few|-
CASSRSWGLAKNIQYF
TGTGCCAGCAGCCGGTCGTGGGGACTAGCCAAAAACATTCAGTACTTC
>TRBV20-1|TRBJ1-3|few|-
CSARDLRGNPLSGNTIYF
TGCAGTGCTAGAGATCTCAGAGGGAATCCCCTCTCTGGAAACACCATATATTTT
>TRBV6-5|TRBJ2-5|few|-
CASSYGREETQYF
TGTGCCAGCAGTTACGGCAGGGAAGAGACCCAGTACTTC
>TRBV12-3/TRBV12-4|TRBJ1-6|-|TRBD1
CASGFGQGNSPLHF
TGTGCCAGCGGGTTCGGACAGGGCAATTCACCCCTCCACTTT
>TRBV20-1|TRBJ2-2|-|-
CSADATGHSNTGELFF
TGCAGTGCCGATGCCACGGGACATTCGAACACCGGGGAGCTGTTTTTT
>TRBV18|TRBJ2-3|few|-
CASSPSTSNTDTQYF
TGTGCCAGCTCACCCAGTACCTCAAACACAGATACGCAGTATTTT
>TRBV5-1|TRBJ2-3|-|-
CASSFESTDTQYF
TGCGCCAGCAGCTTTGAAAGCACAGATACGCAGTATTTT
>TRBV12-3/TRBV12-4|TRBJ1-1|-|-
CASNVMDGNTEAFF
TGTGCCAGCAATGTAATGGACGGGAACACTGAAGCTTTCTTT
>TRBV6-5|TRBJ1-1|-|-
CASSYSGPGNTEAFF
TGTGCCAGCAGTTACTCGGGCCCGGGGAACACTGAAGCTTTCTTT
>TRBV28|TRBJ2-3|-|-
CASSLEQRLSTDTQYF
TGTGCCAGCAGTTTAGAACAGCGACTCTCCACAGATACGCAGTATTTT
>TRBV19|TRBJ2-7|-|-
CASSSHGAAEQYF
TGTGCCAGTAGTTCCCATGGGGCAGCCGAGCAGTACTTC
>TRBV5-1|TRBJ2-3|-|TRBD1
CASSHSGGSDTQYF
TGCGCCAGCAGCCATTCAGGGGGCTCAGATACGCAGTATTTT
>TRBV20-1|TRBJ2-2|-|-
CSARGVNTGELFF
TGCAGTGCCCGCGGGGTGAACACCGGGGAGCTGTTTTTT
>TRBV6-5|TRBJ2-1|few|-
CASSYKASRIYNEQFF
TGTGCCAGCAGTTACAAGGCATCGAGGATCTACAATGAGCAGTTCTTC